This T cell receptor beta chain was found in a study of T cell responses to AZD1222 COVID-19 vaccine. The wider study: Samples with a second dose at about 4 or about 12 weeks were pooled together.

The data were produced by immunoSEQ multiplex PCR, yet TCRdb's version contains in-frame clones alone and is incomplete. This table has fewer than 150,000 clones, approximately 88% appearing once. Trimming at V came to 6 bases and at J to 3 bases, leaving 4 bases not matched to a gene. The CDR3 runs to 13 residues. This clone was observed once. What it recognizes is unknown. Study findings and constraints: Epitopes outside B.1.351 and B.1.1.7 mutated regions reportedly drew nearly half of spike TCRs.

The sequence was collected from an adult in good health. The sequencing used peripheral blood, collected on day 0 of AZD1222 vaccination. The chain recombines TRBV12-3 or TRBV12-4 with TRBJ1-1; 7 bases fit TRBD1. CDR3 nucleotide sequence: TGTGCCAGCAGAACAGGGGCCGACACTGAAGCTTTCTTT. It yields the protein CASRTGADTEAFF.